The 26 T cell receptor beta chains given below trace back to one sample, sequenced in a study of Ad26.COV2.S vaccination and SARS-CoV-2 variants. The sample's treatment: roughly 18 received Ad26.COV2.S at low or high dose, single or two shots; about 5 received placebo; per-sample allocation not given. The study sampled participants on day 63 after the first vaccine or placebo injection. The table came from immunoSEQ multiplex PCR; TCRdb's copy has only in-frame clones and leaves some out. This repertoire shows about 350,000 clones, approximately 90% found once; its top ten account for about 5%. Sequenced material: peripheral blood, taken in a trial of Ad26.COV2.S vaccine versus placebo. All receptors derive from a person aged 18 to 59 who received the Ad26.COV2.S COVID-19 vaccine or a placebo.

J is TRBJ2-4 and V is TRBV7-9, with 8 bases lining up with TRBD1. Trimming at V came to 2 bases and at J to 6 bases, leaving 9 bases not matched to a gene. Germline V CDR1 and CDR2: SEHNR, FQNEAQ (reference sequence). CDR3 length: 16 amino acids. The CDR3 is CASSLTPGQARNIQYF. For the CDR3, the DNA is TGTGCCAGCAGCTTAACCCCGGGACAGGCAAGAAACATTCAGTACTTC.

This chain uses TRBV6-5 with TRBJ2-5, with D possibly being TRBD1 (6 bases). Per the germline V gene, CDR1 is MNHEY and CDR2 is SVGAGI. There are 16 residues in the CDR3. Trimming shortened V by 3 bases and J by 4 bases, and 18 bases separated the two germline ends. The CDR3 DNA reads as TGTGCCAGCAGTTATTCACCACAGGGATGGGGAGAGACCCAGTACTTC. Amino acids: CASSYSPQGWGETQYF.

The chain joins TRBV4-2 to TRBJ1-1, with 9 bases lining up with TRBD1. After removal of 0 bases from V and 0 bases from J, the junction contained 2 bases not matched to a gene. CDR1 is LGHNA, CDR2 YNFKEQ, per germline. The CDR3 has 16 residues. The CDR3 coding sequence is TGTGCCAGCAGCCAAGAAGGACAGGGGTTGAACACTGAAGCTTTCTTT. Translated: CASSQEGQGLNTEAFF.

V usage is TRBV7-9 and J usage is TRBJ2-1; possibly TRBD1 for D (5 bases). V lost 5 bases and J 9 bases, leaving 17 bases between the germline ends. Germline CDR1 and CDR2: SEHNR and FQNEAQ (reference sequence). CDR3 length: 14 residues. The CDR3 nucleotides read TGTGCCAGCAGCACTGCAGGGCTAGGGGCTGAGCAGTTCTTC. Its translation: CASSTAGLGAEQFF.

The gene calls are TRBV7-6 and TRBJ2-2; 7 bases are shared with TRBD1. CDR1 and CDR2 (germline): SGHVS, FNYEAQ. The ends lost 7 bases at V and 0 bases at J; junction bases unmatched: 5. The CDR3 consists of 15 residues. The CDR3 sequence: CASTSGTANTGELFF. The CDR3 DNA follows: TGTGCCAGCACCTCAGGGACAGCGAACACCGGGGAGCTGTTTTTT.

The chain recombines TRBV2 with TRBJ1-5; D is perhaps TRBD1 (5 bases). The V gene's germline CDR1 is SNHLY and CDR2 FYNNEI. The CDR3 has 14 amino acids. The V end lost 4 bases, the J end lost 3 bases, and 10 bases lay between the germline ends. The CDR3 DNA follows: TGTGCCAGCAGTGGACAGAGAACCAATCAGCCCCAGCATTTT. Residues: CASSGQRTNQPQHF.

The chain carries TRBV11-2 and TRBJ2-3; D call uncertain. V was shortened by 4 bases and J by 3 bases, with 14 bases between the two germline ends. CDR1 and CDR2 (germline): SGHAT, FQNNGV. CDR3 length equals 15 residues. The CDR3 loop reads CASSWIGVGTDTQYF. Here the CDR3 DNA reads TGTGCCAGCAGCTGGATCGGAGTCGGAACAGATACGCAGTATTTT.

The chain has TRBV19 and TRBJ2-7; no clear D. The CDR3 sequence is 13 residues long. CDR1 and CDR2 (germline): LNHDA, SQIVND (reference sequence). Between the trimmed V and J ends, which lost 3 bases and 0 bases, there was a span of 6 bases. The CDR3: CASSIGSSYEQYF. CDR3 nucleotide sequence: TGTGCCAGTAGTATCGGAAGCTCCTACGAGCAGTACTTC.

This clone has just one count. The chain is built from TRBV28 and TRBJ2-2; D remains ambiguous. The germline V and J ends were trimmed by 7 bases and 6 bases, with 15 bases remaining between them. This CDR3 region has 14 residues. The V gene's germline CDR1 is MDHEN and CDR2 SYDVKM. The CDR3 region has the DNA TGTGCCAGCACCCCAATAGGGAAGCCCGGGGAGCTGTTTTTT. It codes for CASTPIGKPGELFF.

V gene TRBV2 combines with J gene TRBJ2-3, with 7 bases fitting TRBD2. Germline V gene sequence: CDR1 SNHLY, CDR2 FYNNEI. There are 16 residues in the CDR3. Trimming removed 5 bases from V and 2 bases from J; junction bases left unmatched: 10. The CDR3 DNA follows: TGTGCCAGCAGTCGAGGCGGGAGCCGGACCACAGATACGCAGTATTTT. It specifies CASSRGGSRTTDTQYF. Full variable domain (remainder filled in from reference TRBV2 and TRBJ2-3): EPEVTQTPSHQVTQMGQEVILRCVPISNHLYFYWYRQILGQKVEFLVSFYNNEISEKSEIFDDQFSVERPDGSNFTLKIRSTKLEDSAMYFCASSRGGSRTTDTQYFGPGTRLTVL.

V usage is TRBV19 and J usage is TRBJ2-3, with 13 bases aligning to TRBD2. CDR1 is LNHDA and CDR2 is SQIVND in the germline V gene (reference sequence). The CDR3 runs 15 residues. J gave up 5 bases and V 5 bases, and 4 bases lay outside the gene matches. CDR3 in DNA: TGTGCCAGTAGTCGGACTAGCGGGAGTCTAGATACGCAGTATTTT. Protein sequence: CASSRTSGSLDTQYF.

The J gene is TRBJ1-5, the V gene TRBV28; perhaps TRBD1 as D (6 bases). This CDR3 region has 12 residues. V was shortened by 7 bases and J by 4 bases, with 8 bases between the two germline ends. Germline CDR1 is MDHEN and CDR2 is SYDVKM. The CDR3 DNA is TGTGCCAGCAATCAGGGGAATCAGCCCCAGCATTTT. Translating gives CASNQGNQPQHF.

The CDR3 DNA sequence: TGTGCCAGCAGTTTGAATGAAAAACTGTTTTTT. It translates to CASSLNEKLFF. The rearrangement links TRBV2 to TRBJ1-4; no definite D call. The V end was cut by 5 bases, the J end by 5 bases, with 3 bases between. CDR1 and CDR2 (germline): SNHLY, FYNNEI. The CDR3 contains 11 residues.

CDR3 nucleotides: TGTGCCAGCCACAGGCCGTATAGCAATCAGCCCCAGCATTTT. Its translation is CASHRPYSNQPQHF. The chain has TRBV6-6 and TRBJ1-5; tentatively, D is TRBD1 (5 bases). Germline CDR1 and CDR2: MNHNY and SVGAGI (reference sequence). V dropped 8 bases and J dropped 0 bases, with 11 bases sitting between them. The CDR3 length is 14 residues.

The rearrangement uses TRBV5-4 and TRBJ1-6; perhaps TRBD1 as D (6 bases). Trimming took 0 bases from V and 3 from J, leaving 7 bases between them. The V gene's germline CDR1 is SGHNT and CDR2 YYREEE (reference sequence). The CDR3 contains 15 residues. DNA for the CDR3: TGTGCCAGCAGCTTGGCAGGGGTCTATAATTCACCCCTCCACTTT. This sequence encodes CASSLAGVYNSPLHF.

The chain is built from TRBV6-5 and TRBJ1-1, with TRBD1 as a possible D gene (5 bases). V dropped 6 bases and J dropped 8 bases, with 10 bases sitting between them. The CDR3 loop spans 11 amino acids. CDR1 is MNHEY, CDR2 SVGAGI, per germline. CDR3 sequence: CASREGPEAFF. The CDR3 DNA sequence: TGTGCCAGCAGGGAGGGGCCCGAAGCTTTCTTT.

V and J are TRBV2 and TRBJ1-2; D is possibly TRBD1 (5 bases). Per germline, CDR1 SNHLY and CDR2 FYNNEI. Trimming took off 6 bases at V and 6 bases at J, with 17 bases between the two ends. CDR3 length: 14 amino acids. The CDR3 DNA reads TGTGCCAGCAGGGCTGGATGGGACGTAGATGGCTACACCTTC. As protein: CASRAGWDVDGYTF.

The J gene is TRBJ1-3, the V gene TRBV9; D is perhaps TRBD1 (5 bases). CDR3 length: 15 amino acids. Trimming took 7 bases from V and 4 from J, leaving 18 bases between them. Germline CDR1 SGDLS, CDR2 YYNGEE. CDR3 region: CASGAGTFAGNTIYF. CDR3 nucleotides: TGTGCCAGCGGAGCAGGGACCTTCGCGGGAAACACCATATATTTT.

As DNA, the CDR3 is TGTGCCAGCAGTACTAGCCCATTTACTAATGAGCAGTTCTTC. It is translated as CASSTSPFTNEQFF. The chain carries TRBV6-2 or TRBV6-3 and TRBJ2-1; D possibly corresponds to TRBD2 (6 bases). There are 14 residues in the CDR3. Germline CDR1 is MNHEY and CDR2 is SVGEGT. V gave up 5 bases and J gave up 7 bases, with 15 bases separating them.

The chain links TRBV5-1 to TRBJ2-5, with 8 nucleotides matching TRBD1. The CDR3 covers 14 residues. CDR1 is SGHRS, CDR2 YFSETQ, per germline. V lost 4 bases to trimming and J lost 5 bases; unmatched junction nucleotides: 7. Here the CDR3 DNA reads TGCGCCAGCAGCCGGGGGACAGGTTCCGAGACCCAGTACTTC. This gives the protein CASSRGTGSETQYF.

As regards this clone: This sample includes further DNA sequences coding for the same CDR3. The rearrangement uses TRBV18 and TRBJ1-1; D uncertain. CDR1 and CDR2 (germline): KGHSH, LQKENI. The CDR3 covers 13 residues. Between the trimmed V and J ends, which lost 2 bases and 0 bases, there was a span of 4 bases. CDR3 bases: TGTGCCAGCTCACCATCAGTGAACACTGAAGCTTTCTTT. Translating gives CASSPSVNTEAFF.

This chain joins TRBV7-9 and TRBJ2-7; D is ambiguous. Germline CDR1 reads SEHNR; CDR2 reads FQNEAQ (reference sequence). Trimming took off 0 bases at V and 8 bases at J, with 8 bases between the two ends. This CDR3 has 12 residues. In DNA, the CDR3 is TGTGCCAGCAGCTTAGCGACCGGACAGCAGTACTTC. It encodes CASSLATGQQYF.

The chain is built from TRBV19 and TRBJ2-2, with D possibly being TRBD1 or TRBD2 (5 bases each). Germline CDR1 reads LNHDA; CDR2 reads SQIVND (reference sequence). This CDR3 has 16 amino acids. The V gene lost 6 bases and the J gene lost 6 bases, with 20 bases spanning the gap. CDR3 protein: CASRHTGRVRAGELFF. The CDR3, as DNA: TGTGCCAGTAGGCACACGGGACGAGTGAGGGCCGGGGAGCTGTTTTTT.

The chain couples TRBV4-1 to TRBJ2-3; D not resolved. This CDR3 comprises 14 residues. The germline V gene encodes CDR1 MGHRA and CDR2 YSYEKL. V gave up 1 base and J gave up 5 bases, with 10 bases separating them. The DNA for the CDR3 is TGCGCCAGCAGCCAAGTAGGTGGGCTAGATACGCAGTATTTT. This sequence encodes CASSQVGGLDTQYF.

V is TRBV19 and J is TRBJ1-5; D unresolved. The ends were cut back, 0 bases at V and 5 bases at J, with 8 bases in the middle. CDR1 and CDR2 (germline): LNHDA, SQIVND (reference sequence). There are 14 residues in the CDR3. In DNA, the CDR3 is TGTGCCAGTAGTATAGAAAATTTGGATCAGCCCCAGCATTTT. Translation gives CASSIENLDQPQHF.

Written as DNA, the CDR3 is TGTGCCAGCGGAGGACACAATTCACCCCTCCACTTT. Its translation is CASGGHNSPLHF. The chain couples TRBV12-3 or TRBV12-4 to TRBJ1-6, with a possible D match to TRBD1 (5 bases). The CDR3 extends over 12 amino acids. V was clipped by 8 bases and J by 7 bases, with 9 bases between them.